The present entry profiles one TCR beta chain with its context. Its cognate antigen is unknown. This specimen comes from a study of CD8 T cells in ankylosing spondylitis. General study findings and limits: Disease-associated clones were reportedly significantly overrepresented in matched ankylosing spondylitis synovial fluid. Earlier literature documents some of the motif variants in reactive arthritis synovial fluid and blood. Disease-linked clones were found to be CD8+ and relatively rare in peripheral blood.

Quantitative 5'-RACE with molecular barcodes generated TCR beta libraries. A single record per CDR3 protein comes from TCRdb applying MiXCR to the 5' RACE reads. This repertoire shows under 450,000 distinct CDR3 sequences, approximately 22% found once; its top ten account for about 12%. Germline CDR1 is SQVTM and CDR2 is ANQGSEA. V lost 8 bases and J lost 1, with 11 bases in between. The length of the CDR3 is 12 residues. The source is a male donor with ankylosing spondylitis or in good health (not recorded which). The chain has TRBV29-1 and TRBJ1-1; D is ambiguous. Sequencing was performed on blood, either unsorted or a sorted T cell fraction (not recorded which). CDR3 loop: CSLRWGNTEAFF. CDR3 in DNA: TGCAGCCTCAGGTGGGGGAACACTGAAGCTTTCTTT.